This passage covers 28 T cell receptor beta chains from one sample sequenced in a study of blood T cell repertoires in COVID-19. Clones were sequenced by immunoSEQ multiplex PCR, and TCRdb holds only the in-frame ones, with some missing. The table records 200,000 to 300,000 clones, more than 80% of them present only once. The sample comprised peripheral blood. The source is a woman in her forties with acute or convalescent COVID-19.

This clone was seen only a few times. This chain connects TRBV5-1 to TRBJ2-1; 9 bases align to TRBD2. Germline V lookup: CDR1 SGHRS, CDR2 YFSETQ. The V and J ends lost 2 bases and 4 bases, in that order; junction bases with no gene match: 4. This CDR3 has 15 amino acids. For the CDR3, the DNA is TGCGCCAGCAGCTTTTTAGCGGGGGAATACAATGAGCAGTTCTTC. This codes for CASSFLAGEYNEQFF.

The CDR3: CASSVGQGGPEAFF. Written as DNA, the CDR3 is TGTGCCAGCTCCGTAGGACAGGGAGGGCCTGAAGCTTTCTTT. The V and J genes are TRBV18 and TRBJ1-1, with TRBD1 matching over 8 bases. The CDR3 has 14 amino acids. Germline CDR1 KGHSH, CDR2 LQKENI. J was trimmed by 6 bases and V by 6 bases; bases with no gene match: 9.

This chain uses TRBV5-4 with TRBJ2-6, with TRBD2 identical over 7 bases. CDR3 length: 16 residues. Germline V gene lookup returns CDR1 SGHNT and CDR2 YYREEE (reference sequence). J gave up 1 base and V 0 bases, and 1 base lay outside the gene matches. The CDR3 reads CASSLGEGSGANVLTF. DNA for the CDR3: TGTGCCAGCAGCTTGGGGGAGGGGTCTGGGGCCAACGTCCTGACTTTC.

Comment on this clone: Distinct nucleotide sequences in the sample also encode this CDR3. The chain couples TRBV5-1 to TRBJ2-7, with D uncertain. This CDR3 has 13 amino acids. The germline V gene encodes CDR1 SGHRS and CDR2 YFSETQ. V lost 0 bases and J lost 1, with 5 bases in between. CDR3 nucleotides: TGCGCCAGCAGCTTGGACGGTTCCTACGAGCAGTACGTC. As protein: CASSLDGSYEQYV.

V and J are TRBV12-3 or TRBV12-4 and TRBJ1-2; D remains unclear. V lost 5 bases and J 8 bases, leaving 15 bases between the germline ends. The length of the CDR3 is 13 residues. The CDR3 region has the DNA TGTGCCAGCAGTACAAATGTGGGGAGCGGCTACACCTTC. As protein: CASSTNVGSGYTF.

The CDR3 nucleotides read TGTGCCAGCAGTCTGGGAGGAGAGGGCACTGAAGCTTTCTTT. Protein: CASSLGGEGTEAFF. The J gene is TRBJ1-1, the V gene TRBV3-1 (or the pseudogene TRBV3-2); D is uncertain. V was pared by 6 bases and J by 4 bases, with 15 bases between. The germline gives CDR1 LGHDT, CDR2 YNNKEL (reference sequence). The CDR3 is made up of 14 amino acids.

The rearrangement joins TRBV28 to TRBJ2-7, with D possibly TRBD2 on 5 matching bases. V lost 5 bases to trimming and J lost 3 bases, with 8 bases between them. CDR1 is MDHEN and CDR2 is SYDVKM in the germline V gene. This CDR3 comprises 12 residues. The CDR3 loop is CASSRAGYEQYV. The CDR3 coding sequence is TGTGCCAGCAGTCGGGCGGGCTACGAGCAGTACGTC.

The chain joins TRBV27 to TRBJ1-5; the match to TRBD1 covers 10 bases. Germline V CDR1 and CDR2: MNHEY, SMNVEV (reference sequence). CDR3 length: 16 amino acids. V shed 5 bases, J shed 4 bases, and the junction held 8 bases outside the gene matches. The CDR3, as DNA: TGTGCCAGCAGTCCTGGGACAGGGGAAGTAAATCAGCCCCAGCATTTT. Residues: CASSPGTGEVNQPQHF.

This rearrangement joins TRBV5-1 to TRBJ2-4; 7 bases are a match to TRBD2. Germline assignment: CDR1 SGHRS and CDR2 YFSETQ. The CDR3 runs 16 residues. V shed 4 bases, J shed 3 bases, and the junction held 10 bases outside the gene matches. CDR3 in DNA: TGCGCCAGCAGCCGCGGGGGAGGGGAAGGCAAAAACATTCAGTACTTC. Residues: CASSRGGGEGKNIQYF.

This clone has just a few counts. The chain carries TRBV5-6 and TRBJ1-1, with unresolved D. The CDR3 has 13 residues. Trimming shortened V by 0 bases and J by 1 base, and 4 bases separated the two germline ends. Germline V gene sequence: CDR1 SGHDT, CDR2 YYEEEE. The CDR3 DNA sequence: TGTGCCAGCAGCTTGGCGGGGAACACTGAAGCTTTCTTT. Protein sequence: CASSLAGNTEAFF.

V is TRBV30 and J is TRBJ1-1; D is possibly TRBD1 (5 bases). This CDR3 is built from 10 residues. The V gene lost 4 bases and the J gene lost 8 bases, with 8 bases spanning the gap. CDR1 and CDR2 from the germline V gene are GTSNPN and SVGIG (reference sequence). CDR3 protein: CAWTRGEAFF. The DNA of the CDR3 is TGTGCCTGGACCCGGGGGGAAGCTTTCTTT.

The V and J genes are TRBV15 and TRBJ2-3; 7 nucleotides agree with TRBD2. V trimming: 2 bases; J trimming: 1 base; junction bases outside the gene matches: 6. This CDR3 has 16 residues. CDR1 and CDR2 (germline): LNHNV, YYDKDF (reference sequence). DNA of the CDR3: TGTGCCACCAGCAGACTAACTAGCGCTGGCACAGATACGCAGTATTTT. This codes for CATSRLTSAGTDTQYF.

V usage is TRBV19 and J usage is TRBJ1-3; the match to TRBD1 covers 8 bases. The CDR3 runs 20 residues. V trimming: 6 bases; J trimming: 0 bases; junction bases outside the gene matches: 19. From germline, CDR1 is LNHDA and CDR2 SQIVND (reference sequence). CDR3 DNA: TGTGCCAGTAGATTGGTTGGATTGGCTGGACAGGGCGCCTCTGGAAACACCATATATTTT. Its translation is CASRLVGLAGQGASGNTIYF.

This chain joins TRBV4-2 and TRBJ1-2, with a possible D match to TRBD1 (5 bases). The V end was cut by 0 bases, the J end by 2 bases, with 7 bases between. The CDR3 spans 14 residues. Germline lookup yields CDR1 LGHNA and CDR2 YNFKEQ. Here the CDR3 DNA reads TGTGCCAGCAGCCAAGAGGGGGGGAACTATGGCTACACCTTC. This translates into CASSQEGGNYGYTF.

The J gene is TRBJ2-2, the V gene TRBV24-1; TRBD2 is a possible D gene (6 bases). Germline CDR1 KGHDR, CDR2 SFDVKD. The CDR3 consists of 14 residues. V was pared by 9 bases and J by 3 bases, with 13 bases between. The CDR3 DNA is TGTGCCACCCGGGGGACCCTGGACACCGGGGAGCTGTTTTTT. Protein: CATRGTLDTGELFF.

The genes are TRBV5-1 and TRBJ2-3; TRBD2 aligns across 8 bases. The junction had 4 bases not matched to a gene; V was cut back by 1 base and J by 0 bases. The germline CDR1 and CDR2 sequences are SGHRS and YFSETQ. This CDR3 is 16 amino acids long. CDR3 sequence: CASSLLRGASTDTQYF. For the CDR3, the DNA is TGCGCCAGCAGCTTGTTGCGGGGGGCTAGCACAGATACGCAGTATTTT.

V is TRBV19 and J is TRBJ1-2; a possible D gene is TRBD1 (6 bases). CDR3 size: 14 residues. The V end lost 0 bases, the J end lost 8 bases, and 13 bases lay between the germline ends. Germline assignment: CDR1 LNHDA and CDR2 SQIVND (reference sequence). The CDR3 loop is CASSIDAGARGYTF. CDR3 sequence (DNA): TGTGCCAGTAGTATAGATGCAGGGGCGAGAGGCTACACCTTC.

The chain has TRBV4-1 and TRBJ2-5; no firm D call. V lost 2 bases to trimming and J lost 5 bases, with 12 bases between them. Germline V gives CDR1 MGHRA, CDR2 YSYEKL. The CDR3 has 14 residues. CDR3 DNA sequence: TGCGCCAGCAGCCAAATGCCGTACGCGGAGACCCAGTACTTC. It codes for CASSQMPYAETQYF.

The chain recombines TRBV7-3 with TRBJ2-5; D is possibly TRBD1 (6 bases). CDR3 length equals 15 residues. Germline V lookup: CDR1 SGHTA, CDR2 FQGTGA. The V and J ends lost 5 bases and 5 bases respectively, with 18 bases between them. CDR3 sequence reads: CASSLGTPPGETQYF. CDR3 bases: TGTGCCAGCAGCCTCGGGACACCACCTGGGGAGACCCAGTACTTC.

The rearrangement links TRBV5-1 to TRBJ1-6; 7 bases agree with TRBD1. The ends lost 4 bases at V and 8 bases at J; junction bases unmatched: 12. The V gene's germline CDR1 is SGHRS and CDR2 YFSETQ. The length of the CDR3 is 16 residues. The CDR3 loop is CASSTGQVTRDSPLHF. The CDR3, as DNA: TGCGCCAGCAGCACCGGACAGGTAACCCGAGATTCACCCCTCCACTTT. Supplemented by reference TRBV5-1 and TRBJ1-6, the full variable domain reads KAGVTQTPRYLIKTRGQQVTLSCSPISGHRSVSWYQQTPGQGLQFLFEYFSETQRNKGNFPGRFSGRQFSNSRSEMNVSTLELGDSALYLCASSTGQVTRDSPLHFGNGTRLTVT.

The CDR3 bases are TGTGCCAGATCCGTAGCTAACAGGGACTATGGCTACACCTTC. Translating gives CARSVANRDYGYTF. This chain joins TRBV9 and TRBJ1-2, with D perhaps TRBD1 (6 bases). Germline CDR1 SGDLS, CDR2 YYNGEE. The CDR3 consists of 14 residues. V lost 8 bases, J lost 3 bases, and 17 bases lay in between.

CDR3 sequence: CASSIAGRGFAGNTIYF. CDR3 nucleotides: TGTGCCAGTAGTATAGCCGGAAGGGGGTTCGCTGGAAACACCATATATTTT. This chain joins TRBV19 and TRBJ1-3; D perhaps matches TRBD1 (6 bases). Trimming pared 1 base from V and 2 bases from J, leaving 15 bases between. CDR3 length: 17 amino acids. CDR1 is LNHDA and CDR2 is SQIVND in the germline V gene (reference sequence).

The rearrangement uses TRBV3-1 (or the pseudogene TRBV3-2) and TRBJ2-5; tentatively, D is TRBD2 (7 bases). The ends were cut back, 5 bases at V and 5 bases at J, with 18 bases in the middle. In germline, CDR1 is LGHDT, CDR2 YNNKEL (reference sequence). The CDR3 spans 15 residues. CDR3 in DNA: TGTGCCAGCAGCTCCCTCCGGGGGGCGGGGGAGACCCAGTACTTC. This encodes CASSSLRGAGETQYF.

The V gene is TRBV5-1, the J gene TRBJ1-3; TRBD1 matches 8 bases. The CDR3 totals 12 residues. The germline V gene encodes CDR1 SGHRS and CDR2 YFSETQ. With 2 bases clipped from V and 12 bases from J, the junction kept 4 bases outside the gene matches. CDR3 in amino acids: CASSFGTGGIYF. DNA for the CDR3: TGCGCCAGCAGCTTCGGGACAGGCGGCATATATTTT. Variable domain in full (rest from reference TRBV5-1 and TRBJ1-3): KAGVTQTPRYLIKTRGQQVTLSCSPISGHRSVSWYQQTPGQGLQFLFEYFSETQRNKGNFPGRFSGRQFSNSRSEMNVSTLELGDSALYLCASSFGTGGIYFGEGSWLTVV.

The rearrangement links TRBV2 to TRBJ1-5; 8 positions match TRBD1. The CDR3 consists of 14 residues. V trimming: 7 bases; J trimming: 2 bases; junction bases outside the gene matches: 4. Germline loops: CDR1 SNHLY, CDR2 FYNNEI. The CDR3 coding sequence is TGTGCCAGCACCACGGGACAGGGCAATCAGCCCCAGCATTTT. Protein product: CASTTGQGNQPQHF.

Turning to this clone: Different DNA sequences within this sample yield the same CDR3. The CDR3 protein is CASSPRATNEKLFF. The CDR3 DNA follows: TGTGCCAGCTCACCACGAGCAACTAATGAAAAACTGTTTTTT. This chain connects TRBV18 to TRBJ1-4; D unresolved. Germline assignment: CDR1 KGHSH and CDR2 LQKENI. This CDR3 has 14 residues. V was clipped by 1 base and J by 0 bases, with 3 bases between them.

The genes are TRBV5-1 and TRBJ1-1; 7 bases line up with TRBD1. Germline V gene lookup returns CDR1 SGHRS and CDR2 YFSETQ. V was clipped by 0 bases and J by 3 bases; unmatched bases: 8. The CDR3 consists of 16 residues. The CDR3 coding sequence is TGCGCCAGCAGCTTGGGGATGACAGGGAGGCACACTGAAGCTTTCTTT. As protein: CASSLGMTGRHTEAFF. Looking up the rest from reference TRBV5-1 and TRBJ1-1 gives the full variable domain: KAGVTQTPRYLIKTRGQQVTLSCSPISGHRSVSWYQQTPGQGLQFLFEYFSETQRNKGNFPGRFSGRQFSNSRSEMNVSTLELGDSALYLCASSLGMTGRHTEAFFGQGTRLTVV.

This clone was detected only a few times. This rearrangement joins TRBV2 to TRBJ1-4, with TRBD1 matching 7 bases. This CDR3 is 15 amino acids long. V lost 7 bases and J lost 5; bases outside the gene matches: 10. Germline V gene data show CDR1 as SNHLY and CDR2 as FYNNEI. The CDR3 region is CASISGGLSNEKLFF. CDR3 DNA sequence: TGTGCCAGCATATCAGGGGGACTGAGCAATGAAAAACTGTTTTTT. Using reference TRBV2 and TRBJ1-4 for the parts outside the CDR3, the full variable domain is EPEVTQTPSHQVTQMGQEVILRCVPISNHLYFYWYRQILGQKVEFLVSFYNNEISEKSEIFDDQFSVERPDGSNFTLKIRSTKLEDSAMYFCASISGGLSNEKLFFGSGTQLSVL.